This T cell receptor (beta chain) was captured by sequencing in a study of T-cell reconstitution after alpha-beta-depleted transplantation in children. This clonotype was observed many times. Its antigen is not known. Per germline, CDR1 DFQATT and CDR2 SNEGSKA (reference sequence). V lost 6 bases to trimming and J lost 3 bases, with 18 bases between them. There are 14 residues in the CDR3. Study findings and constraints: Recipient T cells and thymic progenitors that survived gave rise to the high TCRbeta diversity observed at day 60 in some patients. Reportedly, alpha-beta T cells present about two months post-transplant originated from several hundred expanded clones of graft origin. T-cell numbers and diversity one year post-transplant derived largely from freshly generated T cells.

The TCRbeta library incorporated unique molecular identifiers. TCRdb called the PCR reads again in MiXCR, with one record for every CDR3 protein. The table shows hundreds of thousands of distinct CDR3 sequences, with less than 15% occurring only once. The TCR was taken from a girl aged 2 to 10 with congenital amegakaryocytic thrombocytopenia, due to receive a stem cell transplant. The chain carries TRBV20-1 and TRBJ2-7, with D perhaps TRBD2 (6 bases). This sample comprised PBMCs, obtained before TCRalphabeta/CD19-depleted stem cell transplant. DNA of the CDR3: TGCAGTGCCCCGGGGACTCATTCGGGCTACGAGCAGTACTTC. It yields the protein CSAPGTHSGYEQYF.